A selection of T cell receptor beta chains follows, all from one sample in a study of T cell repertoires in cytomegalovirus infection. Using its own MiXCR run on the reads, TCRdb lists one record per CDR3 protein. The sample has a few hundred thousand distinct CDR3 sequences; roughly 9.5% are singletons. Sequencing was done on a sample of PBMCs. The receptors here all came from a human donor in good health (CMV status not recorded). Some clones in this sample may be carry-over from other donors' samples. CDR3s leave out the opening cysteine and the closing phenylalanine or tryptophan.

J	V	CDR3
TRBJ2-1	TRBV6-2/TRBV6-3	ASSLTQGAGNNEQF
TRBJ1-2	TRBV11-2	ASSRQQGSYGYT
TRBJ1-5	TRBV18	ASSPGQRYSNQPQH
TRBJ1-5	TRBV7-2	ASSLTIGAQTQPQH
TRBJ2-1	TRBV10-1	ASSLVAGEYNEQF
TRBJ2-3	TRBV6-2/TRBV6-3	ASSYGGLITDTQY
TRBJ1-1	TRBV7-2	ASTLGGARSNTEAF
TRBJ1-3	TRBV7-2	ASRLSISGNTIY
TRBJ2-2	TRBV7-6	ASSPPSGRADTGELF
TRBJ1-1	TRBV12-3/TRBV12-4	ASSLGQKAF
TRBJ2-2	TRBV28	ASTPGGTRESGELF
TRBJ2-1	TRBV12-3/TRBV12-4	ASGDEQF
TRBJ2-3	TRBV7-9	ASSLSGDRPSDTQY
TRBJ2-1	TRBV10-3	AISEYVIAVDNEQF
TRBJ1-3	TRBV4-2	ASSRLDTIY